This TCR beta chain appears in the sequencing data of a study of T cells in Graves' hyperthyroidism and ophthalmopathy. Findings and caveats of the study: Within blood appeared most thyroid clonotypes that had expanded above 0.001.

In regard to this clonotype: The antigen remains undetermined.

TCR beta CDR3 sequences were amplified from RNA transcripts. During a first-round RT-PCR of the TCR CDR3, the HTBI primer set was used. Via MiXCR, TCRdb re-called the multiplex PCR reads, giving one row per CDR3 protein. The sample contains more than 500,000 distinct CDR3 sequences, 16% of which appear only once. The CDR3 length is 14 residues. The V gene lost 2 bases and the J gene lost 3 bases, with 11 bases spanning the gap. The chain has TRBV12-3 or TRBV12-4 and TRBJ2-7; tentative D call: TRBD2 (5 bases). Sample: blood. The sequence derives from a woman aged 30 to 39 with Graves' ophthalmopathy. CDR3 nucleotides: TGTGCCAGCAGTTTACTAGAGGGCTTCTACGAGCAGTACTTC. Protein product: CASSLLEGFYEQYF.